This T cell receptor beta chain was obtained from a study of control samples from healthy donors and cancer patients. The J segment lost 3 bases and the V segment lost 1 base, leaving 7 bases of the junction unmatched. The length of the CDR3 is 16 residues. Germline CDR1 is SNHLY and CDR2 is FYNNEI. TCRdb's table, derived via immunoSEQ multiplex PCR, lists solely in-frame clones and lacks some. The sample lists 90,000 to 130,000 clones, 70% to 85% seen once, with about 7% in the top ten. The TCR originated in a man younger than 35 in good health. The sample comprised blood. The chain couples TRBV2 to TRBJ1-2, with 8 bases aligning to TRBD1. The CDR3 reads CASSEEDMTGDYGYTF. The CDR3 nucleotides are TGTGCCAGCAGTGAAGAAGATATGACAGGGGACTATGGCTACACCTTC.